A single sample is the source of the 10 T cell receptor beta chains below, sequenced in a study of T cell repertoires in cytomegalovirus infection. These TCRs are of unknown antigen specificity. TCRdb independently ran MiXCR on the reads; one entry per CDR3 protein. The sample contains roughly 800,000 distinct CDR3 sequences, under 35% of which appear only once. The sample was cultured CD8+ T cells from PBMCs, taken from culture after CMV antigen stimulation. These receptors were obtained from a human donor in good health (CMV status not recorded). Some clones in this sample may be carry-over from other donors' samples.

The rearrangement uses TRBV7-4 and TRBJ2-5; possibly TRBD1 for D (6 bases). This CDR3 is built from 16 residues. CDR1 is SGHVT and CDR2 is SQSDAQ in the germline V gene. Trimming stripped 4 bases from V and 0 bases from J, with 15 bases between. As DNA, the CDR3 is TGTGCCAGCAGCTCTACTACAGGGTTGAACCAAGAGACCCAGTACTTC. It is translated as CASSSTTGLNQETQYF.

This chain uses TRBV2 with TRBJ2-5; no clear D gene. The CDR3 runs 14 residues. Germline V CDR1 and CDR2: SNHLY, FYNNEI. The V gene lost 10 bases and the J gene lost 5 bases, with 20 bases spanning the gap. The CDR3 nucleotides read TGTGCCACAACCCGGAGCCTCTCGTATGAGACCCAGTACTTC. Translating gives CATTRSLSYETQYF. The entire variable domain, with the rest obtained from reference TRBV2 and TRBJ2-5, is as follows: EPEVTQTPSHQVTQMGQEVILRCVPISNHLYFYWYRQILGQKVEFLVSFYNNEISEKSEIFDDQFSVERPDGSNFTLKIRSTKLEDSAMYFCATTRSLSYETQYFGPGTRLLVL.

The rearrangement joins TRBV13 to TRBJ2-1; TRBD2 aligns across 8 bases. Trimming cost V 6 bases and J 5 bases; bases outside gene matches: 9. The length of the CDR3 is 15 residues. The germline CDR1 and CDR2 sequences are PRHDT and FYEKMQ (reference sequence). CDR3 nucleotides: TGTGCCAGCAGTCTTAGCGGGGAAAGGGACAATGAGCAGTTCTTC. Protein product: CASSLSGERDNEQFF.

The rearrangement joins TRBV3-1 to TRBJ1-2; D perhaps matches TRBD1 (6 bases). The V and J ends lost 0 bases and 3 bases respectively, with 29 bases between them. The CDR3 loop spans 21 amino acids. Germline V lookup: CDR1 LGHDT, CDR2 YNNKEL (reference sequence). The CDR3 loop reads CASSQEEVELGVRGGDYGYTF. The DNA of the CDR3 is TGTGCCAGCAGCCAAGAAGAGGTTGAGCTGGGGGTTCGAGGGGGAGACTATGGCTACACCTTC.

The J gene is TRBJ2-5, the V gene TRBV15; the D call may be TRBD1 or TRBD2 (5 bases each). The CDR3 sequence is 15 residues long. Trimming cost V 4 bases and J 4 bases, with 16 bases left between them. CDR1 is LNHNV and CDR2 is YYDKDF in the germline V gene (reference sequence). The CDR3 DNA reads TGTGCCACCAGCACTAGAGTTGGGGGACGAGAGACCCAGTACTTC. Translation gives CATSTRVGGRETQYF.

There are many counts of this clonotype. The V and J genes are TRBV7-2 and TRBJ1-2; maybe TRBD1 (6 bases). The germline CDR1 and CDR2 sequences are SGHTA and FQGNSA. Trimming took 1 base from V and 3 from J, leaving 24 bases between them. The CDR3 consists of 19 residues. This CDR3 reads CASSLERPTPPRGYYGYTF. The CDR3 DNA is TGTGCCAGCAGCTTAGAGCGGCCGACCCCACCCAGGGGCTACTATGGCTACACCTTC.

The table lists this clonotype with many counts. The chain couples TRBV12-3 or TRBV12-4 to TRBJ2-5; TRBD2 matches at 10 bases. The ends lost 6 bases at V and 4 bases at J; junction bases unmatched: 8. The CDR3 contains 15 residues. CDR3 protein: CASRSSGGPGETQYF. The CDR3 coding sequence is TGTGCCAGCAGAAGTAGCGGGGGGCCGGGAGAGACCCAGTACTTC.

V and J are TRBV27 and TRBJ2-1; TRBD1 agrees at 7 bases. The CDR3 is 14 amino acids. CDR1 and CDR2 (germline): MNHEY, SMNVEV (reference sequence). V was pared by 0 bases and J by 5 bases, with 1 base of the junction left unmatched. The chain's CDR3 is CASSLSQGDNEQFF. As DNA, the CDR3 is TGTGCCAGCAGTTTATCGCAGGGGGACAATGAGCAGTTCTTC.

V is TRBV10-3 and J is TRBJ2-3, with a weak D call TRBD1 (6 bases). The V end lost 2 bases, the J end lost 5 bases, and 14 bases lay between the germline ends. Germline V CDR1 and CDR2: ENHRY, SYGVKD. This CDR3 has 15 amino acids. In DNA form, the CDR3 reads TGTGCCATCAGTGAGCCACAGGGATGGCAAGATACGCAGTATTTT. Protein sequence: CAISEPQGWQDTQYF.

In its sample, this clonotype was seen a few times. V gene TRBV19 combines with J gene TRBJ1-1, with D perhaps TRBD1 (6 bases). Germline V gene data show CDR1 as LNHDA and CDR2 as SQIVND (reference sequence). This CDR3 has 15 amino acids. Trimming removed 2 bases from V and 1 base from J, with 11 bases in between. In nucleotides, the CDR3 is TGTGCCAGTAGTATATTCCGCAGGGGGAACACTGAAGCTTTCTTT. This gives the protein CASSIFRRGNTEAFF.